The 30 T cell receptor beta chains below were found in one sample sequenced in a study of T cell changes during pregnancy in multiple sclerosis. TCRdb's copy holds only in-frame clones and misses some; the assay was immunoSEQ multiplex PCR. This table has around 70,000 clones, about 91% appearing once. The sample here was peripheral blood, taken after pregnancy. These receptors came from a female donor with multiple sclerosis, enrolled in a pregnancy study.

The rearrangement uses TRBV5-4 and TRBJ2-3, with 12 positions matching TRBD2. V dropped 9 bases and J dropped 3; count of bases not matched to a gene: 20. CDR1 is SGHNT, CDR2 YYREEE, per germline (reference sequence). CDR3 length: 19 residues. CDR3 amino acids: CAKQPHLPELAGGTDTQYF. DNA of the CDR3: TGTGCCAAGCAGCCCCATTTACCTGAGCTAGCGGGAGGGACAGATACGCAGTATTTT.

The chain employs TRBV10-3 and TRBJ2-5, with D hard to call. V was clipped by 4 bases and J by 1 base, with 7 bases between them. CDR3 size: 13 residues. Germline V lookup: CDR1 ENHRY, CDR2 SYGVKD. The CDR3 coding sequence is TGTGCCATCAGTGGACGGGTCCAAGAGACCCAGTACTTC. It yields the protein CAISGRVQETQYF.

The chain uses TRBV19 and TRBJ2-7, with 10 positions matching TRBD1. The J segment lost 2 bases and the V segment lost 4 bases, leaving 5 bases of the junction unmatched. This CDR3 has 15 residues. CDR1 and CDR2 from the germline V gene are LNHDA and SQIVND (reference sequence). Here the CDR3 reads CASSKDRGLTYEQYF. In DNA form, the CDR3 reads TGTGCCAGTAGTAAGGACAGGGGGTTAACCTACGAGCAGTACTTC.

The chain combines TRBV18 with TRBJ2-7; possibly TRBD1 for D (5 bases). The germline gives CDR1 KGHSH, CDR2 LQKENI. Trimming removed 0 bases from V and 3 bases from J, with 15 bases in between. This CDR3 has 16 amino acids. DNA of the CDR3: TGTGCCAGCTCACCACCGGGGCAATTATTAAGCTACGAGCAGTACTTC. Protein product: CASSPPGQLLSYEQYF.

The chain recombines TRBV15 with TRBJ1-5; D not certain. In germline, CDR1 is LNHNV, CDR2 YYDKDF (reference sequence). The CDR3 is 18 amino acids. V was trimmed by 0 bases and J by 0 bases, leaving 15 bases between them. The CDR3 loop reads CATSRDPAQEGSNQPQHF. In DNA, the CDR3 is TGTGCCACCAGCAGAGATCCAGCCCAGGAAGGTAGCAATCAGCCCCAGCATTTT. The complete variable domain, with remaining parts taken from reference TRBV15 and TRBJ1-5, reads DAMVIQNPRYQVTQFGKPVTLSCSQTLNHNVMYWYQQKSSQAPKLLFHYYDKDFNNEADTPDNFQSRRPNTSFCFLDIRSPGLGDTAMYLCATSRDPAQEGSNQPQHFGDGTRLSIL.

The chain combines TRBV11-2 with TRBJ2-1; 13 positions match TRBD2. CDR3 size: 15 residues. V lost 6 bases, J lost 4 bases, and 3 bases stayed unmatched. CDR1 and CDR2 (germline): SGHAT, FQNNGV. The CDR3 loop is CASRRTSGSYNEQFF. The CDR3 DNA follows: TGTGCCAGCAGACGGACTAGCGGGAGTTACAATGAGCAGTTCTTC.

The chain combines TRBV9 with TRBJ2-5, with D unclear. Trimming took off 3 bases at V and 7 bases at J, with 10 bases between the two ends. From germline, CDR1 is SGDLS and CDR2 YYNGEE. The CDR3 is 12 residues long. The DNA of the CDR3 is TGTGCCAGCAGCGCGGAGACCAGGACCCAGTACTTC. It is translated as CASSAETRTQYF.

A few counts support this clone. The V and J genes are TRBV7-9 and TRBJ2-2; the D gene is possibly TRBD1 (5 bases). Per germline, CDR1 SEHNR and CDR2 FQNEAQ (reference sequence). CDR3 length equals 14 residues. The V end lost 2 bases, the J end lost 4 bases, and 8 bases lay between the germline ends. The CDR3 loop reads CASSLTTATGELFF. The CDR3 DNA sequence: TGTGCCAGCAGCTTAACGACAGCCACCGGGGAGCTGTTTTTT.

V is TRBV19 and J is TRBJ1-2, with unresolved D. Trimming pared 3 bases from V and 2 bases from J, leaving 10 bases between. Germline V lookup: CDR1 LNHDA, CDR2 SQIVND (reference sequence). The CDR3 contains 14 residues. In DNA form, the CDR3 reads TGTGCCAGTAGTATTGGGCAGCAGAACTATGGCTACACCTTC. Translated: CASSIGQQNYGYTF.

The sample holds a few counts of this clone. The V gene is TRBV19, the J gene TRBJ1-4; 7 bases line up with TRBD1. The CDR3 length is 14 residues. The V segment lost 5 bases and the J segment 7 bases; nucleotides outside the gene matches: 7. In germline, CDR1 is LNHDA, CDR2 SQIVND (reference sequence). The CDR3 loop reads CASSPVTGREKLFF. DNA of the CDR3: TGTGCCAGTAGTCCTGTGACAGGGCGTGAAAAACTGTTTTTT.

This clone was detected once. The rearrangement links TRBV19 to TRBJ2-5; tentatively, D is TRBD2 (6 bases). Germline values: CDR1 LNHDA, CDR2 SQIVND (reference sequence). CDR3 length equals 16 residues. V lost 4 bases, J lost 5 bases, and 20 bases lay in between. CDR3 sequence (DNA): TGTGCCAGTAGTAGCCCGGGACTCAGGATTGGGGAGACCCAGTACTTC. Its translation: CASSSPGLRIGETQYF. The variable domain in full, with the rest retrieved from reference TRBV19 and TRBJ2-5, is DGGITQSPKYLFRKEGQNVTLSCEQNLNHDAMYWYRQDPGQGLRLIYYSQIVNDFQKGDIAEGYSVSREKKESFPLTVTSAQKNPTAFYLCASSSPGLRIGETQYFGPGTRLLVL.

This chain connects TRBV5-6 to TRBJ2-3; 12 nucleotides agree with TRBD2. The length of the CDR3 is 16 residues. The germline gives CDR1 SGHDT, CDR2 YYEEEE. V shed 1 base and J 2 bases; nucleotides not matched to a gene: 2. The CDR3 spells CASSLLAGGTTDTQYF. For the CDR3, the DNA is TGTGCCAGCAGCTTGCTAGCGGGAGGGACCACAGATACGCAGTATTTT.

The chain couples TRBV7-3 to TRBJ1-1, with a tentative D call TRBD1 (6 bases). V lost 5 bases and J lost 0, with 10 bases in between. The CDR3 extends over 14 amino acids. Germline CDR1 is SGHTA and CDR2 is FQGTGA. As DNA, the CDR3 is TGTGCCAGCAGCCCGGACAGCATGAACACTGAAGCTTTCTTT. This sequence encodes CASSPDSMNTEAFF. The full variable domain, completed using reference TRBV7-3 and TRBJ1-1, is GAGVSQTPSNKVTEKGKYVELRCDPISGHTALYWYRQSLGQGPEFLIYFQGTGAADDSGLPNDRFFAVRPEGSVSTLKIQRTERGDSAVYLCASSPDSMNTEAFFGQGTRLTVV.

V is TRBV4-1 and J is TRBJ2-5, with 9 positions matching TRBD2. V shed 1 base, J shed 5 bases, and the junction held 5 bases outside the gene matches. Germline-derived CDR1 and CDR2 are MGHRA and YSYEKL. The CDR3 has 15 amino acids. As DNA, the CDR3 is TGCGCCAGCAGCCAAGTAACTAGCGGGTGGGAGACCCAGTACTTC. It is translated as CASSQVTSGWETQYF.

The CDR3 sequence: CASSLGHYRVGTEAFF. CDR3 DNA sequence: TGTGCCAGCAGTTTAGGTCACTACAGGGTAGGCACTGAAGCTTTCTTT. The chain combines TRBV28 with TRBJ1-1, with D possibly being TRBD1 (6 bases). Trimming removed 2 bases from V and 4 bases from J, with 17 bases in between. This CDR3 spans 16 amino acids. Germline V gives CDR1 MDHEN, CDR2 SYDVKM. Combining the CDR3 with reference TRBV28 and TRBJ1-1 gives the whole variable domain DVKVTQSSRYLVKRTGEKVFLECVQDMDHENMFWYRQDPGLGLRLIYFSYDVKMKEKGDIPEGYSVSREKKERFSLILESASTNQTSMYLCASSLGHYRVGTEAFFGQGTRLTVV.

The genes are TRBV6-1 and TRBJ2-7; 8 nucleotides align to TRBD1. Germline V lookup: CDR1 MNHNS, CDR2 SASEGT. V lost 2 bases and J lost 1; bases outside the gene matches: 7. This CDR3 is built from 16 residues. The CDR3 nucleotides are TGTGCCAGCAGTGAAATAAGACAGGGGCTATCCTACGAGCAGTACTTC. The encoded protein is CASSEIRQGLSYEQYF.

The J gene is TRBJ2-7, the V gene TRBV18; weak D call: TRBD2 (5 bases). V dropped 4 bases and J dropped 3 bases, with 10 bases sitting between them. The CDR3 has 13 amino acids. Germline V gene sequence: CDR1 KGHSH, CDR2 LQKENI. CDR3 residues: CASSLSRDYEQYF. The CDR3 nucleotides are TGTGCCAGCTCACTTTCCCGGGACTACGAGCAGTACTTC. Using reference TRBV18 and TRBJ2-7 for the parts outside the CDR3, the full variable domain is NAGVMQNPRHLVRRRGQEARLRCSPMKGHSHVYWYRQLPEEGLKFMVYLQKENIIDESGMPKERFSAEFPKEGPSILRIQQVVRGDSAAYFCASSLSRDYEQYFGPGTRLTVT.

This clone has just a few counts. The chain couples TRBV19 to TRBJ1-5, with D perhaps matching TRBD1 (5 bases). Germline lookup yields CDR1 LNHDA and CDR2 SQIVND (reference sequence). The CDR3 contains 17 residues. V lost 5 bases and J 4 bases, leaving 21 bases between the germline ends. The CDR3 bases are TGTGCCAGTAGTCCCTCTACAGGAGTACCCGGGAATCAGCCCCAGCATTTT. Residues: CASSPSTGVPGNQPQHF.

This clone was seen more than once but under ten times. The gene calls are TRBV6-4 and TRBJ2-3, with 7 bases identical to TRBD1. V was pared by 2 bases and J by 4 bases, with 6 bases of the junction left unmatched. From germline, CDR1 is MRHNA and CDR2 SNTAGT. This CDR3 spans 15 amino acids. The CDR3 DNA reads as TGTGCCAGCAGTGACCAAGGGGGCGCGGCAGATACGCAGTATTTT. It codes for CASSDQGGAADTQYF.

J is TRBJ2-1 and V is TRBV7-3, with a tentative D call TRBD2 (5 bases). This CDR3 contains 16 residues. Per the germline V gene, CDR1 is SGHTA and CDR2 is FQGTGA. V was trimmed by 1 base and J by 0 bases, leaving 10 bases between them. The CDR3 DNA follows: TGTGCCAGCAGCTTAATAGGAGGTAGCTCCTACAATGAGCAGTTCTTC. It encodes CASSLIGGSSYNEQFF.

The chain links TRBV28 to TRBJ2-2; 7 nucleotides line up with TRBD1. CDR1 is MDHEN and CDR2 is SYDVKM in the germline V gene. V gave up 5 bases and J gave up 3 bases; unmatched junction bases: 6. The CDR3 has 15 amino acids. As DNA, the CDR3 is TGTGCCAGCAGTCTCAGACAGGGATACACCGGGGAGCTGTTTTTT. Translated, it gives CASSLRQGYTGELFF. The full variable domain, with the rest looked up from reference TRBV28 and TRBJ2-2, is DVKVTQSSRYLVKRTGEKVFLECVQDMDHENMFWYRQDPGLGLRLIYFSYDVKMKEKGDIPEGYSVSREKKERFSLILESASTNQTSMYLCASSLRQGYTGELFFGEGSRLTVL.

The J gene is TRBJ2-5, the V gene TRBV11-2; D is possibly TRBD2 (5 bases). Trimming removed 0 bases at V and 5 bases at J, with 16 bases between. The CDR3 has 16 amino acids. The germline gives CDR1 SGHAT, CDR2 FQNNGV. Here the CDR3 reads CASSLEFSGEGETQYF. CDR3 DNA: TGTGCCAGCAGCTTAGAGTTCTCCGGGGAAGGGGAGACCCAGTACTTC.

J is TRBJ1-2 and V is TRBV9; TRBD1 is a possible D gene (5 bases). The CDR3 totals 14 residues. V lost 3 bases and J 6 bases, leaving 15 bases between the germline ends. Germline V gene data show CDR1 as SGDLS and CDR2 as YYNGEE. The CDR3 DNA sequence: TGTGCCAGCAGCGCCATAGCGGACATTGATGGCTACACCTTC. It is translated as CASSAIADIDGYTF. The variable domain in full, completed from reference TRBV9 and TRBJ1-2, reads DSGVTQTPKHLITATGQRVTLRCSPRSGDLSVYWYQQSLDQGLQFLIQYYNGEERAKGNILERFSAQQFPDLHSELNLSSLELGDSALYFCASSAIADIDGYTFGSGTRLTVV.

V usage is TRBV19 and J usage is TRBJ2-5; the D gene is possibly TRBD2 (5 bases). Per the germline V gene, CDR1 is LNHDA and CDR2 is SQIVND (reference sequence). The CDR3 runs to 14 residues. V was shortened by 8 bases and J by 5 bases, with 18 bases between the two germline ends. The CDR3 loop is CASGGSAAGETQYF. The DNA of the CDR3 is TGTGCCAGTGGCGGTAGCGCCGCCGGGGAGACCCAGTACTTC.

This clone was recorded once. The J gene is TRBJ2-5, the V gene TRBV4-1; TRBD2 aligns across 12 bases. This CDR3 comprises 18 residues. CDR1 and CDR2 from the germline V gene are MGHRA and YSYEKL. Losses at the gene ends were 1 base for V and 5 bases for J; bases not matched to a gene: 11. CDR3 nucleotides: TGCGCCAGCAGCCAAGGCCCCAGACTAGCGGGAGTTGGTGAGACCCAGTACTTC. Protein: CASSQGPRLAGVGETQYF.

The genes are TRBV30 and TRBJ1-2, with D possibly matching TRBD1 (6 bases). The germline V gene encodes CDR1 GTSNPN and CDR2 SVGIG (reference sequence). Trimming cost V 0 bases and J 7 bases, with 12 bases left between them. The CDR3 totals 13 residues. The CDR3 reads CAWSVGQGSGYTF. CDR3 coding DNA: TGTGCCTGGAGTGTAGGGCAGGGGTCTGGCTACACCTTC.

The count of this clone is one. The chain carries TRBV7-9 and TRBJ2-1, with TRBD2 matching over 12 bases. Germline values: CDR1 SEHNR, CDR2 FQNEAQ (reference sequence). The trim removed 1 base at V and 7 bases at J, leaving 2 bases unmatched. The CDR3 contains 15 residues. For the CDR3, the DNA is TGTGCCAGCAGCTTAGGACTAGCGGGAGTGAATGAGCAGTTCTTC. This sequence encodes CASSLGLAGVNEQFF.

The chain is built from TRBV10-2 and TRBJ2-7; D gene uncertain. The CDR3 runs to 14 residues. V was shortened by 3 bases and J by 3 bases, with 12 bases between the two germline ends. Germline V gene sequence: CDR1 WSHSY, CDR2 SAAADI. In nucleotides, the CDR3 is TGCGCCAGCAGTGAAGGCGGTATCAACTACGAGCAGTACTTC. It codes for CASSEGGINYEQYF.

The V gene is TRBV5-5, the J gene TRBJ2-4, with a tentative D call TRBD2 (8 bases). The CDR3 extends over 14 amino acids. Germline CDR1 reads SGHKS; CDR2 reads YYEKEE (reference sequence). Trimming cost V 4 bases and J 4 bases, with 12 bases left between them. The CDR3 DNA sequence: TGTGCCAGCAGCGTAGCGGGACAGAAAAACATTCAGTACTTC. Translating gives CASSVAGQKNIQYF. Supplemented by reference TRBV5-5 and TRBJ2-4, the full variable domain reads DAGVTQSPTHLIKTRGQQVTLRCSPISGHKSVSWYQQVLGQGPQFIFQYYEKEERGRGNFPDRFSARQFPNYSSELNVNALLLGDSALYLCASSVAGQKNIQYFGAGTRLSVL.

This chain uses TRBV6-4 with TRBJ2-7; 7 positions agree with TRBD2. Losses at the gene ends were 0 bases for V and 5 bases for J; bases not matched to a gene: 7. This CDR3 has 15 residues. CDR1 is MRHNA and CDR2 is SNTAGT in the germline V gene. In DNA form, the CDR3 reads TGTGCCAGCAGTGACTCGGCGGGAGAGGGCGACGAGCAGTACTTC. Amino acid sequence: CASSDSAGEGDEQYF.